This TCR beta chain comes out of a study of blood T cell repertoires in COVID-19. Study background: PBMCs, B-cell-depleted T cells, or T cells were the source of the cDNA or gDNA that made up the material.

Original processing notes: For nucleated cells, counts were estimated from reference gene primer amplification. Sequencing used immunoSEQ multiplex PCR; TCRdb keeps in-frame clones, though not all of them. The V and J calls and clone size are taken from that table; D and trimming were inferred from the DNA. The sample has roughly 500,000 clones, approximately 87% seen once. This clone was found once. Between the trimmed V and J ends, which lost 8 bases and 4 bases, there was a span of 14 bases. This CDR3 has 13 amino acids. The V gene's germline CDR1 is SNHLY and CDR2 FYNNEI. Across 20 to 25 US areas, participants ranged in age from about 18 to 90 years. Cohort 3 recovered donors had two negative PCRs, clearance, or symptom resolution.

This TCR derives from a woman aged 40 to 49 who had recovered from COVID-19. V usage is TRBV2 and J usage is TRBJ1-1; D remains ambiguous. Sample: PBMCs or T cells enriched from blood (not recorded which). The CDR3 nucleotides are TGTGCCAGCTTTCCGGGATGGAGCACTGAAGCTTTCTTT. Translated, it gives CASFPGWSTEAFF.